The text below deals with one T cell receptor beta chain. The target antigen is unknown. Negative isolation yielded CD8+ and CD4+ T cells; FACS enriched TEMRA cells. Germline V lookup: CDR1 MNHEY, CDR2 SVGAGI. This CDR3 spans 16 amino acids. Trimming left V 0 bases short and J 7 bases short, with 13 bases between. This entry belongs to a study of CD8 T cells in Susac syndrome. Study overall: Patients with Susac syndrome were therapy-naive, treated with corticosteroids, or treated with intravenous immunoglobulin alone when blood was collected. Findings and limits, study-wide: Regarding the TCR sequencing and HLA analysis, the study admitted that a relatively small number of individuals were involved.

An amount of RNA that ranged from roughly 0.5 to 1 ug was reverse transcribed with random hexamers. Amplification of TCR beta CDR3 was carried out by immunoSEQ multiplex PCR, which covered 54 Vbeta and 13 Jbeta segments. TCRdb itself ran the immunoSEQ multiplex PCR reads through MiXCR, one entry per CDR3 protein. This table holds more than 150,000 distinct CDR3 sequences, about 95% found once. J is TRBJ1-6 and V is TRBV6-5; TRBD1 might be the D (5 bases). The sequenced sample consisted of CD4+ T cells from PBMCs. The receptor was isolated from a human donor with Susac syndrome. CDR3 region: CASSYSIGQGNSPLHF. Written as DNA, the CDR3 is TGTGCCAGCAGTTACTCGATAGGGCAGGGAAATTCACCCCTCCACTTT.